This T cell receptor (beta chain) was identified in a study of shared clonotypes between healthy human individuals. CDR1 is LGHNT, CDR2 FRNRAP, per germline. The V end was cut by 7 bases, the J end by 8 bases, with 27 bases between. This CDR3 contains 17 residues. CD45RO-negative, CCR7-positively selected cells formed the naive CD8 fraction, excluding terminally differentiated effector memory CD45RA+ cells. Sequenced by immunoSEQ multiplex PCR; TCRdb stores in-frame clones only, minus some. The sample shows hundreds of thousands of clones, about 96% of them seen only once. V and J are TRBV12-5 and TRBJ2-1, with D perhaps matching TRBD1 (5 bases). The sequencing sample was made of naive CD8+ T cells sorted from blood. This TCR came from a woman aged 30 to 39 in good health. CDR3 bases: TGTGCTAGTGCTCCTTGGCTCGGACAAGGGATCCCCGATGAGCAGTTCTTC. Its protein product is CASAPWLGQGIPDEQFF.